These 12 T cell receptor beta chains were all obtained from the same sample, sequenced in a study of neoadjuvant anti-PD-1 for oral cavity cancer. Only in-frame clones appear in the TCRdb table, and some are missing; sequencing was by immunoSEQ multiplex PCR. The table lists about 14,000 clones, around two thirds of them singletons. The source was PBMCs, collected before nivolumab (anti-PD-1) treatment. These receptors were obtained from a person between 35 and 79 years old with oral cavity squamous cell carcinoma.

The J gene is TRBJ2-5, the V gene TRBV7-8; D may be TRBD2 (5 bases). Germline V gene lookup returns CDR1 SGHVS and CDR2 FQNEAQ. V gave up 5 bases and J gave up 5 bases, with 18 bases separating them. The CDR3 is 15 amino acids. This chain's CDR3 is CASSDRRTLGETQYF. The CDR3, as DNA: TGTGCCAGCAGCGACCGCCGGACTCTAGGGGAGACCCAGTACTTC.

The rearrangement links TRBV6-4 to TRBJ2-4, with 12 bases matching TRBD2. CDR1 and CDR2 from the germline V gene are MRHNA and SNTAGT. The CDR3 totals 21 residues. V lost 2 bases, J lost 1 base, and 15 bases stayed unmatched. As DNA, the CDR3 is TGTGCCAGCAGTGACCACTGGGTTCTAGCGGGAGGGCTCACCGCCAAAAACATTCAGTACTTC. Translating gives CASSDHWVLAGGLTAKNIQYF.

The chain uses TRBV14 and TRBJ1-2; D not certain. This CDR3 contains 13 residues. Trimming removed 0 bases from V and 9 bases from J, with 11 bases in between. The V gene's germline CDR1 is SGHDN and CDR2 FVKESK. CDR3 DNA sequence: TGTGCCAGCAGCCAAGAGTCCAACAGACGCTACACCTTC. Translation gives CASSQESNRRYTF. Drawing the rest from reference TRBV14 and TRBJ1-2, the complete variable domain is EAGVTQFPSHSVIEKGQTVTLRCDPISGHDNLYWYRRVMGKEIKFLLHFVKESKQDESGMPNNRFLAERTGGTYSTLKVQPAELEDSGVYFCASSQESNRRYTFGSGTRLTVV.

The rearrangement links TRBV5-1 to TRBJ2-5, with 14 bases lining up with TRBD2. The CDR3 covers 18 residues. Germline trimming cut 4 bases from V and 7 bases from J; bases unmatched to any gene: 15. CDR1 and CDR2 (germline): SGHRS, YFSETQ. The CDR3 reads CASSIGIGTSGSGGTQYF. The CDR3, as DNA: TGCGCCAGCAGCATAGGAATCGGGACTAGCGGGAGCGGGGGGACCCAGTACTTC.

The rearrangement uses TRBV7-9 and TRBJ2-5; D gene unclear. The CDR3 runs 13 residues. The germline V gene encodes CDR1 SEHNR and CDR2 FQNEAQ (reference sequence). Trimming cost V 3 bases and J 2 bases, with 7 bases left between them. For the CDR3, the DNA is TGTGCCAGCAGCTTCTTCCCGCAAGAGACCCAGTACTTC. The encoded protein is CASSFFPQETQYF. The full variable domain, in which reference TRBV7-9 and TRBJ2-5 provide the parts outside the CDR3, is DTGVSQNPRHKITKRGQNVTFRCDPISEHNRLYWYRQTLGQGPEFLTYFQNEAQLEKSRLLSDRFSAERPKGSFSTLEIQRTEQGDSAMYLCASSFFPQETQYFGPGTRLLVL.

The rearrangement links TRBV2 to TRBJ2-5; a weak D match, TRBD1 (5 bases). The CDR3 runs to 15 residues. The germline V and J ends were trimmed by 1 base and 2 bases, with 11 bases remaining between them. Germline V gene sequence: CDR1 SNHLY, CDR2 FYNNEI. The CDR3 coding sequence is TGTGCCAGCAGTGAAGGGCAGGGTTTGCAAGAGACCCAGTACTTC. Encoded protein: CASSEGQGLQETQYF.

This clone was found a few times. The V call is TRBV29-1, the J call TRBJ1-1, with TRBD1 as a possible D gene (6 bases). The CDR3 is made up of 14 amino acids. CDR1 and CDR2 (germline): SQVTM, ANQGSEA. V lost 4 bases to trimming and J lost 0 bases, with 12 bases between them. CDR3 DNA: TGCAGCGTTGCCCGGACAGCCATGAACACTGAAGCTTTCTTT. Its protein product is CSVARTAMNTEAFF.

J is TRBJ1-3 and V is TRBV5-6, with D possibly TRBD1 on 5 matching bases. The V and J ends lost 4 bases and 2 bases respectively, with 13 bases between them. The CDR3 sequence is 15 residues long. The germline gives CDR1 SGHDT, CDR2 YYEEEE. This chain's CDR3 is CASSPGLGAGNTIYF. In DNA, the CDR3 is TGTGCCAGCAGCCCGGGCCTAGGGGCTGGAAACACCATATATTTT.

The chain's CDR3 is CASSQIGQGGYTF. The CDR3 coding sequence is TGTGCCAGCAGCCAAATTGGACAGGGCGGCTACACCTTC. The chain uses TRBV5-8 and TRBJ1-2; 8 bases agree with TRBD1. CDR3 length equals 13 residues. Germline trimming cut 4 bases from V and 8 bases from J; bases unmatched to any gene: 7. The germline CDR1 and CDR2 sequences are SGHTS and YDEGEE.

This rearrangement joins TRBV6-4 to TRBJ1-1, with D unclear. The CDR3 has 13 amino acids. Germline lookup yields CDR1 MRHNA and CDR2 SNTAGT. The V and J ends lost 6 bases and 4 bases respectively, with 12 bases between them. The CDR3 is CASRRDRGTEAFF. CDR3 sequence (DNA): TGTGCCAGCAGAAGGGATCGCGGCACTGAAGCTTTCTTT.

This clone was counted only a few times. The rearrangement joins TRBV30 to TRBJ1-1; D gene ambiguous. Germline CDR1 is GTSNPN and CDR2 is SVGIG (reference sequence). The CDR3 is 15 residues long. V shed 0 bases and J shed 5 bases, with 16 bases lying between them. The CDR3 DNA is TGTGCCTGGAGTGTGGCGGGCGCAGGCTGGACTGAAGCTTTCTTT. Its translation: CAWSVAGAGWTEAFF. The full variable domain, its missing parts supplied by reference TRBV30 and TRBJ1-1, is SQTIHQWPATLVQPVGSPLSLECTVEGTSNPNLYWYRQAAGRGLQLLFYSVGIGQISSEVPQNLSASRPQDRQFILSSKKLLLSDSGFYLCAWSVAGAGWTEAFFGQGTRLTVV.

The J gene is TRBJ2-5, the V gene TRBV2, with D perhaps given as TRBD1 or TRBD2 (6 bases each). The CDR3 contains 13 residues. Germline V lookup: CDR1 SNHLY, CDR2 FYNNEI. Trimming left V 7 bases short and J 1 base short, with 10 bases between. This CDR3 reads CASKTGAQETQYF. CDR3 sequence (DNA): TGTGCCAGCAAAACGGGGGCCCAAGAGACCCAGTACTTC.